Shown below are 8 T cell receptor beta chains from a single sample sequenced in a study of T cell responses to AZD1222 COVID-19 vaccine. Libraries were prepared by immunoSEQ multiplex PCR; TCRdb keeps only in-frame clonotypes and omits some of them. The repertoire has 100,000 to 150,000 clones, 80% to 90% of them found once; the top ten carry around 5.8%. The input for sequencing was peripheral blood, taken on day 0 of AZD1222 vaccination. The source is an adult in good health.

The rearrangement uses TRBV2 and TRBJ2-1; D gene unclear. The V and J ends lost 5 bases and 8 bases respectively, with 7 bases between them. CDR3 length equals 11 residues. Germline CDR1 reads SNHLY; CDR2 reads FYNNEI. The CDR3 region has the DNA TGTGCCAGCAGTATAAAATATGAGCAGTTCTTC. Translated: CASSIKYEQFF. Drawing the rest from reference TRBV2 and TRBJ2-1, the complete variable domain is EPEVTQTPSHQVTQMGQEVILRCVPISNHLYFYWYRQILGQKVEFLVSFYNNEISEKSEIFDDQFSVERPDGSNFTLKIRSTKLEDSAMYFCASSIKYEQFFGPGTRLTVL.

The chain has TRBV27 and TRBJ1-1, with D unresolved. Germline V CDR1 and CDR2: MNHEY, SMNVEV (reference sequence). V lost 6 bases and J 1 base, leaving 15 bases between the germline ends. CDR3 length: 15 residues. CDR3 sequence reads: CASSLAFGTNTEAFF. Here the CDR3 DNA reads TGTGCCAGCAGCTTGGCGTTCGGCACGAACACTGAAGCTTTCTTT.

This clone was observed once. CDR3 sequence: CASSLERPASNEKLFF. DNA for the CDR3: TGTGCCAGCAGCTTAGAACGTCCAGCTTCTAATGAAAAACTGTTTTTT. V usage is TRBV7-2 and J usage is TRBJ1-4; no definite D call. Deletions cut 1 base from V and 3 bases from J, with 12 bases between. The germline V gene has CDR1 SGHTA and CDR2 FQGNSA. The CDR3 contains 16 residues.

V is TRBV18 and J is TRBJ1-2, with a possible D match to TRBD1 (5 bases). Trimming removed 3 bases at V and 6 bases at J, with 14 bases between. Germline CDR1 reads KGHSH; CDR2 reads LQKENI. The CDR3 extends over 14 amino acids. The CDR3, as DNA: TGTGCCAGCTCACCTTCCGGGACGACGGATGGCTACACCTTC. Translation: CASSPSGTTDGYTF.

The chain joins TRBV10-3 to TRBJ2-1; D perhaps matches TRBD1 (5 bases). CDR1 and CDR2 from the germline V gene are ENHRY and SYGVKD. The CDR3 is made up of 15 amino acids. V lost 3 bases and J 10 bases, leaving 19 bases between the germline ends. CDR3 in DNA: TGTGCCATCAGTGAAGGTGGGCAGGGTGTAAAGGAGCAGTTCTTC. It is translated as CAISEGGQGVKEQFF.

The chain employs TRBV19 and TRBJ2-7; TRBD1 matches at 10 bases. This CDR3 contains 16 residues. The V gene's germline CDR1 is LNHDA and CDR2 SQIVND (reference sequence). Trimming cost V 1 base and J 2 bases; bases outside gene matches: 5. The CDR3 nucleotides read TGTGCCAGTAGTATAGTACTCGGACAGGGGGCCTACGAGCAGTACTTC. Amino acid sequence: CASSIVLGQGAYEQYF.

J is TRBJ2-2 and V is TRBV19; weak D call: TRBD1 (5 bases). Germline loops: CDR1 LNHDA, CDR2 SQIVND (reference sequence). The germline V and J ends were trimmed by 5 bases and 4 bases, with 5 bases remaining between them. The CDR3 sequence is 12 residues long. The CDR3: CASSQGTGELFF. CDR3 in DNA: TGTGCCAGTAGTCAGGGCACCGGGGAGCTGTTTTTT.

The CDR3, as DNA: TGTGCCAGTCACGACAGGGGGCGGGAAAAACTGTTTTTT. Residues: CASHDRGREKLFF. The V call is TRBV28, the J call TRBJ1-4; 10 bases are a match to TRBD1. The length of the CDR3 is 13 residues. J gave up 8 bases and V 9 bases, and 6 bases lay outside the gene matches. CDR1 and CDR2 from the germline V gene are MDHEN and SYDVKM.